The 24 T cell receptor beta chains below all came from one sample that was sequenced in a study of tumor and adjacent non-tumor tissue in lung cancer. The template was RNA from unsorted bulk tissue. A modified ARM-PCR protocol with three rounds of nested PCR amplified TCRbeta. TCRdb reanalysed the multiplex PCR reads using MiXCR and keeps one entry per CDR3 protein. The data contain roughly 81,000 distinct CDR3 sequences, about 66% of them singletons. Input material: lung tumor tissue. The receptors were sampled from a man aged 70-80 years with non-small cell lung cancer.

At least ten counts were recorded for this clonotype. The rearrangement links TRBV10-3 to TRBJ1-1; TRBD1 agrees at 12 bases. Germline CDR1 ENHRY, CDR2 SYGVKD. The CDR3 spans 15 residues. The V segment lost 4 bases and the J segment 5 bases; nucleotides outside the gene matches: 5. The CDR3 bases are TGTGCCATCAGTGGGGGACAGGGGGCTAGGACTGAAGCTTTCTTT. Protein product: CAISGGQGARTEAFF.

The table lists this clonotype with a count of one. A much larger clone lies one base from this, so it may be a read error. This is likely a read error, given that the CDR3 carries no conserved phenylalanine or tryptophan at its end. The CDR3 DNA reads as TGTGCCACCAGTGACAGGACGGCTCCCTACGAGCAGTACCTC. This codes for CATSDRTAPYEQYL. The J gene is TRBJ2-7, the V gene TRBV24-1; unclear D gene. The CDR3 consists of 14 residues. V lost 4 bases to trimming and J lost 2 bases, with 11 bases between them. Per the germline V gene, CDR1 is KGHDR and CDR2 is SFDVKD.

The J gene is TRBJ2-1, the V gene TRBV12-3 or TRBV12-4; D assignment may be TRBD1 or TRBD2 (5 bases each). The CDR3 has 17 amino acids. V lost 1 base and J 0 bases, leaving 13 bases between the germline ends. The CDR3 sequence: CASSLELGTVSYNEQFF. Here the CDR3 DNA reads TGTGCCAGCAGTTTAGAATTGGGGACGGTCTCCTACAATGAGCAGTTCTTC.

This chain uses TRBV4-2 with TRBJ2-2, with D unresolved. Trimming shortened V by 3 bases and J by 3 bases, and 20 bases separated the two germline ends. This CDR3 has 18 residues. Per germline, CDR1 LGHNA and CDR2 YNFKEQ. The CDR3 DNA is TGTGCCAGCAGCCATCCAGTCTTGGGGTGGCGGCACACCGGGGAGCTGTTTTTT. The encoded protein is CASSHPVLGWRHTGELFF.

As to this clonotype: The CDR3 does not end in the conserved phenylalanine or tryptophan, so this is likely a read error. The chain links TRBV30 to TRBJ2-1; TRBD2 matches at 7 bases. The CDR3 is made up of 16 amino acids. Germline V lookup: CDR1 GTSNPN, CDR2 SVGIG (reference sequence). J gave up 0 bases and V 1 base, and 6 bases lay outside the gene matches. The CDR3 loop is CAWSAGGFSSYNEQFI. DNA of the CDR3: TGTGCCTGGAGTGCCGGGGGGTTCAGCTCCTACAATGAGCAGTTCATC.

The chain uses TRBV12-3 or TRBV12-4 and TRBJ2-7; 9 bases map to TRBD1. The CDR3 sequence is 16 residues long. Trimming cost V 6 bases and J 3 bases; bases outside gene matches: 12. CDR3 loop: CASRPVGQGHHYEQYF. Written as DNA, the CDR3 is TGTGCCAGCAGACCCGTCGGACAGGGGCACCACTACGAGCAGTACTTC.

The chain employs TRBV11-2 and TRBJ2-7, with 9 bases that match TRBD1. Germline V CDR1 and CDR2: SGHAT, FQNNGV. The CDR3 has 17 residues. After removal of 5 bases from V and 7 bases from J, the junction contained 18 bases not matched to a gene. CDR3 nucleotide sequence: TGTGCCAGCAGCCAACGACCACCGGGACAGGGAACTGGGGAGCAGTACTTC. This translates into CASSQRPPGQGTGEQYF.

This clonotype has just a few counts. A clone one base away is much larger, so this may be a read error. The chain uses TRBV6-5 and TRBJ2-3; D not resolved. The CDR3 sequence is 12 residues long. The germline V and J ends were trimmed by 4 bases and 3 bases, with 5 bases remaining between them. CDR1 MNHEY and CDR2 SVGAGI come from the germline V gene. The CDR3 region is CASSSATDTQYF. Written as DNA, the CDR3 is TGTGCCAGCAGTTCGGCAACAGATACGCAGTATTTT.

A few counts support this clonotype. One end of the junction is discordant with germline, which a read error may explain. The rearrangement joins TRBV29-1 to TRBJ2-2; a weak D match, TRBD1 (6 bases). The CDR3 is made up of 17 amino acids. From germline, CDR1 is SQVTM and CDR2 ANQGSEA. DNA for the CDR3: TGCAGCGTGGGAGAGAGAGCCCGGGACAAAAACACCGGGGAGCTGGTTTTT. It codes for CSVGERARDKNTGELVF.

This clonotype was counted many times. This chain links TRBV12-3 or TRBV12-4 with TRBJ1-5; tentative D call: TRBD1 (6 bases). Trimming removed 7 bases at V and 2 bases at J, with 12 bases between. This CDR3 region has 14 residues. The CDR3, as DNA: TGTGCCAGCAACGGAGGGGGGCGCAATCAGCCCCAGCATTTT. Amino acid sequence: CASNGGGRNQPQHF.

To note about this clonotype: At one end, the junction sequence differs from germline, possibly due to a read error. The chain's CDR3 is CASSPIAGTGTYEQHF. CDR3 nucleotide sequence: TGTGCCAGCAGCCCGATTGCCGGGACAGGTACCTACGAGCAGCATTTC. The V and J genes are TRBV11-2 and TRBJ2-7; 8 bases are shared with TRBD1. Germline V gene sequence: CDR1 SGHAT, CDR2 FQNNGV. The CDR3 has 16 residues.

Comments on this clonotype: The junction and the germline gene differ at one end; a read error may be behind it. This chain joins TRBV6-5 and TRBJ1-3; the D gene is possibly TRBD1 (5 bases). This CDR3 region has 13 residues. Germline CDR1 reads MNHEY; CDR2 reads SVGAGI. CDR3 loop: CASMPGTGNTIYF. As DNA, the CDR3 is TGTGCCAGCATGCCGGGGACTGGAAACACTATATATTTT.

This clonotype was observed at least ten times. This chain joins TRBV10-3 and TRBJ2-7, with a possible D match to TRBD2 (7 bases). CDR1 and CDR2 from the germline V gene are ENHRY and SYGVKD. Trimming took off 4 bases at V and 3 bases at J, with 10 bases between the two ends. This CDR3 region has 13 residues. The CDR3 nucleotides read TGTGCCATCAGTGGCGGGGGCCTCTACGAGCAGTACTTC. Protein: CAISGGGLYEQYF.

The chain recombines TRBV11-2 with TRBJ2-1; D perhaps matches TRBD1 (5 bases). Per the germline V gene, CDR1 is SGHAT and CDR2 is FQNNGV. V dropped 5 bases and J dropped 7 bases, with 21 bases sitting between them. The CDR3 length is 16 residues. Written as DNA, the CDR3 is TGTGCCAGCAGCCTGACGCTAGGGGTACCCTGGAATGAGCAGTTCTTC. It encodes CASSLTLGVPWNEQFF.

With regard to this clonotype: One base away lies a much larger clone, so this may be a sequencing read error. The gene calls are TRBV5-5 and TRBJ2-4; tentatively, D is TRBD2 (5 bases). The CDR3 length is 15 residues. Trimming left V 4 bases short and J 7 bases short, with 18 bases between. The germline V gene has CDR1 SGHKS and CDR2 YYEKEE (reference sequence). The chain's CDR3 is CASSPRADGSNIQYF. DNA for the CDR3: TGTGCCAGCAGCCCGAGGGCTGATGGGTCCAACATTCAGTACTTC.

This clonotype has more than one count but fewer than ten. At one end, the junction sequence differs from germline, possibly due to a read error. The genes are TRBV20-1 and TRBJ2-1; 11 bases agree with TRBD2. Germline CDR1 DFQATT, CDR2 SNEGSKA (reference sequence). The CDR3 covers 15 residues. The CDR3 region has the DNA TGCAGTACTAGGGATCCACTAGCGGGAGTCTTTGAGCAGTTCTTC. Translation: CSTRDPLAGVFEQFF.

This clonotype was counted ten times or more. The CDR3, as DNA: TGTGCCAGCGACTGGACCTACGAGCAGTACTTC. Protein: CASDWTYEQYF. The V and J genes are TRBV6-1 and TRBJ2-7; no reliable D call. The CDR3 is 11 residues long. V lost 8 bases, J lost 2 bases, and 7 bases lay in between. The germline V gene encodes CDR1 MNHNS and CDR2 SASEGT.

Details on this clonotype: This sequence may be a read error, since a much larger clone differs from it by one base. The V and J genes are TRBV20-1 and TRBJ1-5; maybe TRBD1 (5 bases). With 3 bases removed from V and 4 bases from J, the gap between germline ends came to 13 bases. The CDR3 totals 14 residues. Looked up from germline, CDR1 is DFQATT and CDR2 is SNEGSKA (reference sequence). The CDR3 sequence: CSARGETENQPQHF. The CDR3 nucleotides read TGCAGTGCTAGGGGGGAGACAGAAAATCAGCCCCAGCATTTT.

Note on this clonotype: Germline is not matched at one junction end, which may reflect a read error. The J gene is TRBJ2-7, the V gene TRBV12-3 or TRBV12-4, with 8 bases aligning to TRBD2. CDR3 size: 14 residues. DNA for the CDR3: TGTGTCAGCAGTTTAGGCGGGGGGCCCTACGATCAGTACTTC. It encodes CVSSLGGGPYDQYF.

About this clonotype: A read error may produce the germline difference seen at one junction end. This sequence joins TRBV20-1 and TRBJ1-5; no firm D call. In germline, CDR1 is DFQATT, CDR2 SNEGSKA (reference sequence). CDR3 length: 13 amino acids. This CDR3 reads CSARADSNRPQHF. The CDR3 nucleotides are TGTAGTGCTAGGGCCGATAGCAATCGGCCCCAGCATTTT.

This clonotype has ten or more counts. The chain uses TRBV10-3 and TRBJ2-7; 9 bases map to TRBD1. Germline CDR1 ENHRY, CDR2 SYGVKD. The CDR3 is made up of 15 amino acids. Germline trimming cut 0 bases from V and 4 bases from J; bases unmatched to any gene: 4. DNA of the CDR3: TGTGCCATCAGTGAGTCAGGGACAGGGAGGTACGAGCAGTACTTC. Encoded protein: CAISESGTGRYEQYF.

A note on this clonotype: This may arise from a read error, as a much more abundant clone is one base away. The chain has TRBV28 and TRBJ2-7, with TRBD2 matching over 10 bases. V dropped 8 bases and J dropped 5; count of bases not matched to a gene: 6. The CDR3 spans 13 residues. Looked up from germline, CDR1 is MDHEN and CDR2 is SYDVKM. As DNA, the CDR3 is TGTGCCAGCGTCCTAGCGGGAGACAACGAGCAGTACTTC. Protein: CASVLAGDNEQYF.

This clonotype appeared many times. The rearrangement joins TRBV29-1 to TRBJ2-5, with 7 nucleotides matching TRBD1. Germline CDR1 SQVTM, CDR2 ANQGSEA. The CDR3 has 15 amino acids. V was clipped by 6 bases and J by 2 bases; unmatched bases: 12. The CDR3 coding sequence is TGCAGCGTAGGCCGGGACAGCCGTACTCAAGAGACCCAGTACTTC. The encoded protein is CSVGRDSRTQETQYF.

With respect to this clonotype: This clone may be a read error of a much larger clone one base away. CDR3 in amino acids: CSARDVDKGTGKLFF. The CDR3 DNA reads TGCAGTGCTAGAGATGTAGATAAGGGCACCGGGAAGCTGTTTTTT. The chain combines TRBV20-1 with TRBJ2-2, with a possible D match to TRBD2 (5 bases). Germline V gene data show CDR1 as DFQATT and CDR2 as SNEGSKA (reference sequence). This CDR3 comprises 15 residues.